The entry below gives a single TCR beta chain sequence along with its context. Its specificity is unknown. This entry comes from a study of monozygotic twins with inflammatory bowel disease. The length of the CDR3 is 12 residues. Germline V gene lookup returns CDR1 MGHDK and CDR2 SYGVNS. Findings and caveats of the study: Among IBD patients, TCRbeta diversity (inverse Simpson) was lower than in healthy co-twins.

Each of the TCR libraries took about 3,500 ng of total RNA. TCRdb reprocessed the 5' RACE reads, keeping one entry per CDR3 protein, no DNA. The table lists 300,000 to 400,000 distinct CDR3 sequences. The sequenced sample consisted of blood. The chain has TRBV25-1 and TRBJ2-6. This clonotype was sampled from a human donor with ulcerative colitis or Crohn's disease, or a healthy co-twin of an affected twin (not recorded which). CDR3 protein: CASRGGANVLTF.